This T cell receptor beta chain comes out of a study of T cell repertoires in cytomegalovirus infection (dated by TCRdb to about 2019). For the wider study: Peptide stimulations targeted recently identified HLA-C-restricted CMV epitopes, whose presentation resists viral immunomodulation, together with well-studied HLA-B-restricted epitopes. Donor HLA type was relevant to the analysis, as public TCR beta signatures indicated carriage of CMV infection together with the matching HLA type. The paper's findings and limits, for the study overall: In the ex vivo response, HLA-C-restricted CMV-specific TCR beta clonotypes were dominant, and in two of eight donors the single most frequent clonotype came from this HLA-C-restricted group. In both this cohort and an independent cohort of several hundred donors, the cumulative frequency of public TCR beta family members distinguished carriers of CMV infection plus the relevant HLA type.

Worth noting for this clonotype: There is no known antigen for this receptor. Base quality data are lacking; no much larger clone is found one base away.

The CDR3 contains 15 residues, cysteine and phenylalanine counted. Only CDR3 DNA remains: 45 bases, in frame from the first base. Germline trimming: 2 bases from V, 5 bases from J; junction bases outside gene matches: 6. The germline V gene encodes CDR1 LNHNV and CDR2 YYDKDF (reference sequence). This sample was sequenced with an Illumina HiSeq 1500. The public reads were reanalyzed by TCRdb: fastp trimming at Q25, MiXCR alignment, in-frame beta chains only. Entries that share a CDR3 protein sequence are merged under the most common genes and DNA. The sample table contains 750,000 to 950,000 distinct CDR3 sequences; only one count was recorded for around 29% of them. The top ten hold about an eighth of the sample. The sample's treatment or condition label is to be understood as: in vitro stimulation with specific CMV peptide epitopes to enrich CMV-specific T cells.

The sample consisted of cultured CD8+ T cells from PBMCs, taken from culture after CMV antigen stimulation. This TCR was sampled from a human donor in good health (CMV status not recorded). Some clones in this sample may be carry-over from other donors' samples. The rearranged segments are TRBV15 and TRBJ2-1; TRBD2 aligns with 7 central bases. The DNA sequence follows: TGTGCCACCAGCAGACTAGCGGAACCTAACAATGAGCAGTTCTTC. This gives the protein CATSRLAEPNNEQFF. The full variable domain, with segments outside the CDR3 supplied by the reference TRBV15 and TRBJ2-1 proteins, appears as DAMVIQNPRYQVTQFGKPVTLSCSQTLNHNVMYWYQQKSSQAPKLLFHYYDKDFNNEADTPDNFQSRRPNTSFCFLDIRSPGLGDTAMYLCATSRLAEPNNEQFFGPGTRLTVL.